This T cell receptor (beta chain) was obtained from a study of STAT3 mutations in large granular lymphocyte leukemia (dated by TCRdb to 2018 to 2020). For the study in its entirety: Roughly half of the T-LGLL patients who were sequenced longitudinally carried canonical activating STAT3 mutations. One or more immunosuppressive therapy regimens were given to more than half of T-LGLL patients, and hematologic response was seen in around two fifths of the treated patients. As controls, the study also included longitudinal sequencing of a couple of patients with natural killer LGL leukemia. More than 15 representative T-LGLL cases were selected from an initial cohort of 200 to 250 LGL patients for longitudinal TCRbeta and STAT3 sequencing. Serial deep sequencing of TCRbeta CDR3 and STAT3 was performed in patients with T-cell large granular lymphocyte leukemia to reconstruct clonal hierarchy and dynamics. For each patient, sequencing was performed at an average of around 4 time points, with a range of 2 to 8 samplings. What the study reported, not specific to this receptor: The linking of therapy response to changes in TCR clonal burden was complicated by variable intervals between samplings and differing treatment regimens. Because codominant clonotypes persisted in some patients, a small but highly pathogenic clone may have been missed. Every T-LGLL patient showed at least one immunodominant TCRbeta clonotype, and about half showed multiple immunodominant subclonotypes. Because no samples were available when a clone first appeared, clonal expansion was inferred from samplings taken at other points. Several patients had a dominant TCR clone burden greater than the STAT3 mutant burden, which suggests that the STAT3 mutation arose secondarily within a clone that had already expanded. TCR clonotype switching after therapy was seen in about 30% of the 18 patients, with all newly emerging clones being STAT3 wild type.

About this clone: Its antigen target is currently unknown. The input lacks base qualities; no much larger clone sits a single base away.

Including the terminal cysteine and phenylalanine, the CDR3 comprises 16 residues. Only the CDR3 region is kept as DNA, spanning 48 bases read in frame from base 1. V lost 3 bases and J lost 1 base; the stretch between them is 15 bases long. Based on the germline V gene (reference sequence), the CDR1 and CDR2 sequences are MNHEY and SMNVEV. The same DNA, extracted from blood mononuclear cells, served for both TCR sequencing and STAT3 sequencing. TCRbeta libraries were sequenced on an Illumina MiSeq, averaging roughly 40,000 productive templates per sample. Using multiplex PCR amplification, the immunoSEQ assay generated the TCRbeta CDR3 libraries. The authors' analysis ran thus. Repertoire diversity was computed as previously defined, with values near 0 indicating extremely monoclonal samples. The clones in this table, taken by TCRdb from immuneACCESS, are in-frame only. Not every clone is retained; where verified, under half of the shortfall comes from an unresolved V gene, and the cause of the rest is unknown. V and J calls and clone size follow that table, whereas D and trimming were derived from the DNA. The sample data list 30,000 to 35,000 clones, and around 80% of these were observed just once. Of the sample, over 25% is held by the ten largest clones.

The V gene is TRBV27 and the J gene is TRBJ1-1; a tentative D call is TRBD1 (5 bases match). Sequenced material: peripheral blood mononuclear cells. This sequence was found in a woman between 50 and 59 years old with T-cell large granular lymphocyte leukemia. Some clones in this sample may be carry-over from other donors' samples. The age is the age at diagnosis. The CDR3 protein sequence reads: CASSLLWRGQNTEAFF. The DNA sequence follows: TGTGCCAGCAGTTTGTTATGGAGGGGCCAGAACACTGAAGCTTTCTTT.